One sample yielded the 7 T cell receptor beta chains listed below, sequenced in a study of T cells expressing NK-cell markers. From the 5' RACE reads, TCRdb lists one entry per CDR3 protein and no DNA. Its table records roughly 420,000 distinct CDR3 sequences. Sequences were obtained from blood T cells: a sorted CD56 or NKG2C T cell subset, CD4+ or CD8+ T cells, or bulk PBMC T cells (not recorded which). The receptors stem from a woman between 18 and 75 years old in good health.

V usage is TRBV28 and J usage is TRBJ2-7; the D call of TRBD1 rests on TCRdb alone, since no DNA is present to check it. Germline V gene sequence: CDR1 MDHEN, CDR2 SYDVKM. This CDR3 spans 15 amino acids. Here the CDR3 reads CASSFLRQGANEQYF.

The V and J genes are TRBV20-1 and TRBJ1-4; TCRdb selects TRBD1, and the lack of DNA leaves this call unchecked. Germline V gives CDR1 DFQATT, CDR2 SNEGSKA (reference sequence). There are 14 residues in the CDR3. CDR3 sequence: CSAREGASVSKLFF.

The chain links TRBV5-1 to TRBJ1-4. The CDR3 length is 14 residues. Germline CDR1 and CDR2: SGHRS and YFSETQ. The CDR3 loop reads CASSPPEREEKLFF. The variable domain in full, with the rest retrieved from reference TRBV5-1 and TRBJ1-4, is KAGVTQTPRYLIKTRGQQVTLSCSPISGHRSVSWYQQTPGQGLQFLFEYFSETQRNKGNFPGRFSGRQFSNSRSEMNVSTLELGDSALYLCASSPPEREEKLFFGSGTQLSVL.

The rearrangement links TRBV6-2 or TRBV6-3 to TRBJ2-1; as DNA is missing, the TRBD2 call by TCRdb cannot be tested. The CDR3 is 17 residues long. Looked up from germline, CDR1 is MNHEY and CDR2 is SVGEGT. CDR3 in amino acids: CASSSARGLAENNEQFF.

This sequence joins TRBV5-1 and TRBJ2-5; TCRdb proposes TRBD2, but this gene call is untestable without DNA. The CDR3 is made up of 15 amino acids. Germline V gene data show CDR1 as SGHRS and CDR2 as YFSETQ. The CDR3 sequence is CASSYSGKLQETQYF.

The chain's CDR3 is CATSGTRRTQETQYF. The chain recombines TRBV15 with TRBJ2-5; the D call from TCRdb, TRBD2, cannot be confirmed without DNA. Germline V gene lookup returns CDR1 LNHNV and CDR2 YYDKDF (reference sequence). The CDR3 contains 15 residues.

The chain recombines TRBV6-5 with TRBJ2-2; there is no DNA to check the TCRdb D call of TRBD1. The CDR3 runs 14 residues. Germline V CDR1 and CDR2: MNHEY, SVGAGI. The CDR3: CASSYGGLTGELFF.